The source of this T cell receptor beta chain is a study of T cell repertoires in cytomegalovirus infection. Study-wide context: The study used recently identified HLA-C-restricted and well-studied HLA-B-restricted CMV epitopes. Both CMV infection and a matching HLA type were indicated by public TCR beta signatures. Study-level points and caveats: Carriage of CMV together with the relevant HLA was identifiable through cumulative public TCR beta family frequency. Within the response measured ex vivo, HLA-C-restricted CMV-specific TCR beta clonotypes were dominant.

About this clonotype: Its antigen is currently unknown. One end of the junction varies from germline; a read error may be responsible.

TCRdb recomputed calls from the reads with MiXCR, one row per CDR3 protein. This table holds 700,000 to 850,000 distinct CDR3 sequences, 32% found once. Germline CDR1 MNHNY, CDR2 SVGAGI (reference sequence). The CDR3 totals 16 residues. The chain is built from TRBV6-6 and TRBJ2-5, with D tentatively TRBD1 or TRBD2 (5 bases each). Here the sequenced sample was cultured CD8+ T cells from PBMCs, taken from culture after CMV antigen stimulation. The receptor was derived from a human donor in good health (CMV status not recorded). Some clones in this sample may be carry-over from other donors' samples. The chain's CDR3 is CVSSYGTGPWAETQYF. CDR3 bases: TGTGTCAGCAGTTACGGCACGGGACCTTGGGCAGAGACCCAGTACTTC.